This TCR beta chain is drawn from a study of T cells in Graves' hyperthyroidism and ophthalmopathy. Template material for amplifying TCR beta CDR3 regions consisted of RNA transcripts. During a first-round RT-PCR of the TCR CDR3, the HTBI primer set was used. TCRdb re-called the multiplex PCR reads with MiXCR, one entry per CDR3 protein. The top ten clones hold about 15% of a sample with about 560,000 distinct CDR3 sequences, about 15% of them seen once. General observations from the study: Blood samples included most of the expanded thyroid clonotypes exceeding 0.001.

This clonotype was counted many times. Its specificity is unknown. V shed 3 bases and J 5 bases; nucleotides not matched to a gene: 6. The length of the CDR3 is 15 residues. Germline V gene lookup returns CDR1 SNHLY and CDR2 FYNNEI. V is TRBV2 and J is TRBJ2-5; 10 positions agree with TRBD2. The sequence came from a woman aged 35 to 49 with Graves' hyperthyroidism. The sequencing input was blood. DNA for the CDR3: TGTGCCAGCAGTGATCCTAGCGGGAGTAGGGAGACCCAGTACTTC. This sequence encodes CASSDPSGSRETQYF.